The rows below give T cell receptor beta chains drawn from one sample of a study of long-term antiretroviral therapy in people with HIV. TCRdb keeps only in-frame clones here, not all; method: immunoSEQ multiplex PCR. The table records about 20,000 clones, more than 65% of them present only once. Source: unsorted PBMCs, taken 2.4 years after starting antiretroviral therapy. The receptors were gathered from a man in his forties or fifties with HIV. Each CDR3 is given with its conserved first and last residue. D genes are given only for firm matches. Size is stated for part of the rows, as once, few or many counts, or as a class when the clone is expanded.

cdr3_aa,cdr3_nt,clone_size,d_call,j_call,v_call
CASSPGGPEVNTEAFF,TGTGCCAGCTCACCAGGAGGTCCAGAAGTGAACACTGAAGCTTTCTTT,NA,NA,TRBJ1-1,TRBV18
CASSPTQGNYGYTF,TGCGCCAGCAGCCCGACCCAGGGGAACTATGGCTACACCTTC,NA,NA,TRBJ1-2,TRBV4-1
CAISEEPDSSNQPQHF,TGTGCCATCAGTGAGGAGCCGGACAGTTCCAATCAGCCCCAGCATTTT,NA,NA,TRBJ1-5,TRBV10-3
CASSQQGAVYEQYF,TGTGCCAGCAGCCAACAGGGGGCGGTCTACGAGCAGTACTTC,NA,TRBD1,TRBJ2-7,TRBV5-4
CASSIAPGQGNEQFF,TGTGCCAGTAGTATAGCGCCGGGACAGGGAAATGAGCAGTTCTTC,NA,TRBD1,TRBJ2-1,TRBV19
CASSFGQTINEQFF,TGCGCCAGCAGCTTTGGACAGACGATCAATGAGCAGTTCTTC,NA,NA,TRBJ2-1,TRBV5-1
CAISESQGNQPQHF,TGTGCCATCAGTGAGTCACAAGGCAATCAGCCCCAGCATTTT,NA,NA,TRBJ1-5,TRBV10-3
CASSNSGIQPQHF,TGTGCCAGCTCCAATTCGGGGATTCAGCCCCAGCATTTT,few,NA,TRBJ1-5,TRBV18
CASSSLATERSYEQYF,TGTGCCAGCAGCTCCCTAGCCACAGAAAGATCCTACGAGCAGTACTTC,NA,NA,TRBJ2-7,TRBV7-2
CASSSGLAGVSEQYF,TGCGCCAGCAGCTCAGGACTAGCGGGAGTCAGCGAGCAGTACTTC,NA,TRBD2,TRBJ2-7,TRBV5-1
CASSPGTGSYEQYF,TGTGCCAGCTCACCGGGAACAGGGTCCTACGAGCAGTACTTC,NA,NA,TRBJ2-7,TRBV18
CASSFRGADYGYTF,TGTGCCAGCAGCTTTCGGGGGGCCGACTATGGCTACACCTTC,NA,NA,TRBJ1-2,TRBV5-4
CASSPRRTDNEKLFF,TGTGCCAGCTCACCTAGGAGGACAGATAATGAAAAACTGTTTTTT,once,NA,TRBJ1-4,TRBV18
CASSLGTVSGNTIYF,TGCGCCAGCAGCTTGGGGACGGTCTCTGGAAACACCATATATTTT,NA,NA,TRBJ1-3,TRBV5-1
CASSLTGPRGENTIYF,TGTGCCAGCAGCTTAACCGGGCCTCGGGGGGAAAACACCATATATTTT,NA,NA,TRBJ1-3,TRBV7-2
CASSQGGQYEQYF,TGCGCCAGCAGCCAAGGGGGCCAGTACGAGCAGTACTTC,NA,NA,TRBJ2-7,TRBV4-3
CAWSVREPTEAFF,TGTGCCTGGAGTGTACGAGAACCCACAGAAGCTTTCTTT,NA,NA,TRBJ1-1,TRBV30
CASSDSGRAGNEQFF,TGTGCCAGCAGTGACAGCGGGAGGGCCGGCAATGAGCAGTTCTTC,once,TRBD2,TRBJ2-1,TRBV2
CASSPLIWGLDGNQPQHF,TGTGCCAGTAGTCCCCTTATTTGGGGTCTCGATGGCAATCAGCCCCAGCATTTT,once,NA,TRBJ1-5,TRBV19
CASSYPSGKQFF,TGTGCCAGCAGTTACCCCTCGGGAAAGCAGTTCTTC,NA,NA,TRBJ2-1,TRBV27
CASSHGSEGGNQPQHF,TGTGCCAGCAGCCACGGGTCAGAGGGCGGCAATCAGCCCCAGCATTTT,once,NA,TRBJ1-5,TRBV7-9
CARTSGDFTDTQYF,TGCGCCAGAACTAGCGGGGATTTCACAGATACGCAGTATTTT,NA,TRBD2,TRBJ2-3,TRBV10-1
CASSARQGADGNTIYF,TGTGCCAGCAGTGCTCGGCAGGGGGCTGATGGAAACACCATATATTTT,NA,TRBD1,TRBJ1-3,TRBV6-1
CASSIPGGDGGNQPQHF,TGTGCCAGTAGTATCCCTGGGGGCGATGGAGGCAATCAGCCCCAGCATTTT,NA,NA,TRBJ1-5,TRBV19
CAISAAGWQGNTIYF,TGTGCCATCAGTGCCGCAGGGTGGCAAGGAAACACCATATATTTT,NA,NA,TRBJ1-3,TRBV10-3
CASSLAQGREQYF,TGTGCCAGCAGCTTGGCCCAGGGTAGGGAGCAGTACTTC,few,NA,TRBJ2-7,TRBV5-4
CASSPGGAEQYF,TGTGCCAGCAGCCCGGGGGGGGCAGAGCAGTACTTC,NA,TRBD2,TRBJ2-7,TRBV7-8
CASSPVAYGYTF,TGTGCCAGCAGCCCCGTGGCCTATGGCTACACCTTC,NA,NA,TRBJ1-2,TRBV7-8
CASSDRDTDGYTF,TGTGCCAGCAGTGACAGGGACACGGATGGCTACACCTTC,NA,TRBD1,TRBJ1-2,TRBV6-5
CASSTGYGEQYF,TGTGCCAGCAGTACAGGGTACGGGGAGCAGTACTTC,few,NA,TRBJ2-7,TRBV7-9
CASSGGRETYEQYF,TGTGCCAGCAGTGGTGGCAGGGAGACCTACGAGCAGTACTTC,NA,NA,TRBJ2-7,TRBV2
CASSYFQGSDYGYTF,TGTGCCAGCAGTTACTTCCAGGGTTCGGACTATGGCTACACCTTC,NA,NA,TRBJ1-2,TRBV5-4
CASVRGMNTEAFF,TGTGCCAGCGTGCGGGGGATGAACACTGAAGCTTTCTTT,NA,NA,TRBJ1-1,TRBV6-1
CAWSPGREGGYTF,TGTGCCTGGAGCCCCGGAAGGGAGGGTGGCTACACCTTC,NA,NA,TRBJ1-2,TRBV30
CASSQVSRAWTGELFF,TGTGCCAGCAGCCAAGTTAGTAGGGCGTGGACCGGGGAGCTGTTTTTT,NA,NA,TRBJ2-2,TRBV14
CASGDYPSTDTQYF,TGTGCCTCTGGGGACTATCCTAGCACAGATACGCAGTATTTT,once,TRBD2,TRBJ2-3,TRBV2
CASSLQGLPGELFF,TGTGCCAGCAGCCTACAGGGGTTGCCCGGGGAGCTGTTTTTT,NA,TRBD1,TRBJ2-2,TRBV7-2
CAWSVMGYEQYF,TGTGCCTGGAGTGTCATGGGTTACGAGCAGTACTTC,NA,NA,TRBJ2-7,TRBV30
CATSRGELLEQYF,TGTGCCACCAGCAGAGGAGAGCTGCTCGAGCAGTACTTC,NA,NA,TRBJ2-7,TRBV15
CASSRGGGVAEQFF,TGTGCCAGCAGTCGGGGGGGCGGCGTTGCTGAGCAGTTCTTC,NA,TRBD2,TRBJ2-1,TRBV7-9
CASSLAGVETQYF,TGTGCCAGCAGTTTAGCGGGAGTTGAGACCCAGTACTTC,NA,TRBD2,TRBJ2-5,TRBV6-5
CASSIADNSNQPQHF,TGTGCCAGTAGTATCGCGGATAATAGCAATCAGCCCCAGCATTTT,NA,NA,TRBJ1-5,TRBV19
CASSKRVGGVYQETQYF,TGTGCCAGCAGCAAGAGGGTCGGGGGCGTGTACCAAGAGACCCAGTACTTC,NA,NA,TRBJ2-5,TRBV13
CASSLDNPYEQYF,TGCGCCAGCAGCTTGGACAACCCCTACGAGCAGTACTTC,medium-sized,NA,TRBJ2-7,TRBV5-1
CASRREGTDTQYF,TGTGCCAGCAGACGGGAGGGTACAGATACGCAGTATTTT,NA,TRBD2,TRBJ2-3,TRBV6-1
CASSLYSADTGELFF,TGCGCCAGCAGCTTGTATAGCGCCGACACCGGGGAGCTGTTTTTT,NA,NA,TRBJ2-2,TRBV5-1
CASSSRDVPRWTEAFF,TGTGCCAGCAGTTCCCGGGACGTCCCTCGGTGGACTGAAGCTTTCTTT,few,NA,TRBJ1-1,TRBV6-5
CASSEAGLAPETQYF,TGCGCCAGCAGTGAGGCGGGACTAGCTCCAGAGACCCAGTACTTC,NA,TRBD2,TRBJ2-5,TRBV10-2
CASSPGQPDVNTEAFF,TGTGCCAGCTCACCGGGACAGCCAGACGTGAACACTGAAGCTTTCTTT,NA,TRBD1,TRBJ1-1,TRBV18
CASSISGNSYEQYF,TGTGCCAGCAGTATTAGCGGGAACTCCTACGAGCAGTACTTC,NA,TRBD2,TRBJ2-7,TRBV7-2
CASSSIADNQPQHF,TGTGCCAGCAGTTCAATCGCGGACAATCAGCCCCAGCATTTT,NA,NA,TRBJ1-5,TRBV28
CAWTPWTDTNYGYTF,TGTGCCTGGACCCCCTGGACGGACACTAACTATGGCTACACCTTC,NA,NA,TRBJ1-2,TRBV30
CASSLGTGFSYTF,TGTGCCAGCAGCCTCGGGACAGGATTTAGCTACACCTTC,NA,TRBD1,TRBJ1-2,TRBV5-4
CASTGRGQGWTGELFF,TGTGCCAGCACGGGGAGGGGACAGGGGTGGACCGGGGAGCTGTTTTTT,NA,TRBD1,TRBJ2-2,TRBV7-2
CASSVRLAGEEGEQFF,TGTGCCAGCAGCGTAAGGCTAGCGGGGGAGGAAGGAGAGCAGTTCTTC,NA,TRBD2,TRBJ2-1,TRBV9
CASSEGNIIDTQYF,TGTGCCAGCAGTGAAGGCAACATCATCGATACGCAGTATTTT,NA,NA,TRBJ2-3,TRBV6-1
CASSPYGSADTQYF,TGTGCTAGCAGCCCCTACGGGTCAGCAGATACGCAGTATTTT,NA,NA,TRBJ2-3,TRBV7-7
CASSLSWTDYEAFF,TGTGCCAGCAGTTTATCCTGGACGGACTATGAAGCTTTCTTT,large,NA,TRBJ1-1,TRBV27
CASSDRGLNEQYF,TGTGCCAGCAGTGATCGGGGGCTGAACGAGCAGTACTTC,NA,NA,TRBJ2-7,TRBV25-1
CASSLVGPYNEQFF,TGTGCCAGCAGCTTAGTCGGGCCCTACAATGAGCAGTTCTTC,NA,NA,TRBJ2-1,TRBV11-2